A selection of T cell receptor beta chains follows, all from one sample in a study of cytomegalovirus exposure and HLA in healthy donors. Assay: immunoSEQ multiplex PCR; the TCRdb copy retains only in-frame clones and omits some. The table records about 200,000 clones, about 81% of them present only once. The source material was PBMCs. The receptor set was obtained from a woman in her 30s in good health and CMV-seronegative. CDR3s include the opening cysteine and the closing phenylalanine or tryptophan. The D gene is left open where the match is weak. A row's size may be missing; if present it is once, few, many or a size class.

len	v_gene	abundance	d_gene	j_gene	CDR3nt	CDR3aa
13	TRBV6-4	.	TRBD1	TRBJ1-2	TGTGCCAGCAGACCGACAGGGGGTTATGGCTACACCTTC	CASRPTGGYGYTF
16	TRBV7-2	.	TRBD2	TRBJ2-3	TGTGCCAGCAGCTTTCCCCTAGCGGGAGGCACAGATACGCAGTATTTT	CASSFPLAGGTDTQYF
13	TRBV28	.	.	TRBJ2-4	TGTGCCAGCAGTTTATGGGCAGTAAACATTCAGTACTTC	CASSLWAVNIQYF
14	TRBV6-5	.	TRBD1	TRBJ1-2	TGTGCCAGCAGTAGACAGGGGCGTAACTATGGCTACACCTTC	CASSRQGRNYGYTF
16	TRBV5-1	.	TRBD2	TRBJ2-3	TGCGCCAGCAGCTTGGGGAGCGGGGGGGCCGCAGATACGCAGTATTTT	CASSLGSGGAADTQYF
17	TRBV18	.	.	TRBJ2-4	TGTGCCAGCTCACCAGATCGCGGGAAATTGGCCAAAAACATTCAGTACTTC	CASSPDRGKLAKNIQYF
12	TRBV5-1	.	.	TRBJ2-7	TGCGCCAGCAGGACAGAAGGGTACGAGCAGTACTTC	CASRTEGYEQYF
15	TRBV5-1	.	TRBD2	TRBJ2-7	TGCGCCAGCAGCCCTAAAGTCTCTAGCGGCTACGAGCAGTACTTC	CASSPKVSSGYEQYF
16	TRBV6-6	few	TRBD2	TRBJ2-3	TGTGCCAGCAGGGAGCTAGCGGGAGGGCCGGGAGATACGCAGTATTTT	CASRELAGGPGDTQYF
14	TRBV2	.	TRBD1	TRBJ2-7	TGTGCCAGCAGCCCCGGACAGGCCGCCTACGAGCAGTACTTC	CASSPGQAAYEQYF
10	TRBV29-1	once	.	TRBJ1-1	TGCAGCGTGGGGGGCACTGAAGCTTTCTTT	CSVGGTEAFF
16	TRBV5-6	.	TRBD1	TRBJ2-2	TGTGCCAGCAGCTTAACAGGGGGCGCTCGGACCGGGGAGCTGTTTTTT	CASSLTGGARTGELFF
15	TRBV5-1	.	TRBD2	TRBJ2-1	TGCGCCAGCAGCTTGGTAGCGGGAGGGTCCAATGAGCAGTTCTTC	CASSLVAGGSNEQFF
17	TRBV5-1	.	TRBD2	TRBJ2-3	TGCGCCAGCAGCTTGGCCTTAGCGGGGGGCCAGGGAGATACGCAGTATTTT	CASSLALAGGQGDTQYF
15	TRBV7-2	.	TRBD1	TRBJ2-7	TGTGCCAGCAGCTCCAGGACAGGGGGATCCTACGAGCAGTACTTC	CASSSRTGGSYEQYF